This record looks at one TCR beta chain sequence and its context. What it binds is unknown. The junction had 7 bases not matched to a gene; V was cut back by 2 bases and J by 5 bases. The CDR3 sequence is 15 residues long. Germline V gene sequence: CDR1 LGHNA, CDR2 YSLEER. Assay: immunoSEQ multiplex PCR; the TCRdb copy retains only in-frame clones and omits some. The sample contains some 23,000 clones, approximately 94% of which appear only once. This entry is derived from a study of graft-versus-host responses after intestinal transplantation. Study-level points and caveats: The study found high graft-versus-host to host-versus-graft clonal ratios in allografts of patients with graft-donor T cell macrochimerism. Recipient bone marrow held GvH clones, some seen earlier in ileum or blood.

Material: PBMCs, obtained 156 days after intestinal transplant. This chain connects TRBV4-3 to TRBJ2-7; TRBD1 agrees at 9 bases. The sequence came from a human patient who received an intestinal transplant, so some T cells may come from the graft donor. This chain's CDR3 is CASSQTGTGYNEQYF. CDR3 coding DNA: TGCGCCAGCAGCCAAACCGGGACAGGGTATAACGAGCAGTACTTC.